The table lists the clone carrying this TCR beta chain with a count of one. These data belong to a study of OX40 agonist ivuxolimab in advanced cancers. This table comes from immunoSEQ multiplex PCR, and its TCRdb copy is limited to in-frame clones, with some not included. The table has some 77,000 clones, 75% to 90% seen once; the top ten hold roughly 2.2%. V was cut by 6 bases and J by 2 bases, with 17 bases left in between. The CDR3 length is 15 residues. Looked up from germline, CDR1 is MNHEY and CDR2 is SVGAGI. V and J are TRBV6-5 and TRBJ2-7; either TRBD1 or TRBD2 may supply D (5 bases each). This receptor was obtained from an adult with an advanced solid tumor such as melanoma, head and neck, liver or kidney cancer. The source material was CD4+ or CD8+ T cells sorted from blood, sampled in a trial of the OX40 agonist ivuxolimab. The chain's CDR3 is CASSIGTPPPYEQYF. CDR3 sequence (DNA): TGTGCCAGCAGCATCGGGACCCCCCCACCCTACGAGCAGTACTTC.